The clone carrying this TCR beta chain showed up just a few times. Its antigen is currently unknown. Trimming left V 5 bases short and J 4 bases short, with 18 bases between. Per germline, CDR1 LGHDT and CDR2 YNNKEL (reference sequence). The CDR3 is made up of 15 amino acids. The data were taken from a study of blood T cells in healthy people across ages. Overall study results and limits: Investigators treated diversity estimates from one million T cells as underestimates.

The use of a sample-barcoded 5' primer and a J-beta primer mix characterized a second PCR of roughly 6 to 11 cycles. MiXCR was run by TCRdb on the 5' RACE reads, yielding one entry per CDR3 protein. In the table there are about 720,000 distinct CDR3 sequences, approximately 22% of which are singletons. The sequence derives from a man aged 65 to 79 in good health. The material sequenced was blood. The chain combines TRBV3-1 with TRBJ2-7; tentatively, D is TRBD1 (6 bases). The CDR3 coding sequence is TGTGCCAGCAGCGACGGTTGGGGCAGGGGTTACGAGCAGTACTTC. Amino acids: CASSDGWGRGYEQYF.